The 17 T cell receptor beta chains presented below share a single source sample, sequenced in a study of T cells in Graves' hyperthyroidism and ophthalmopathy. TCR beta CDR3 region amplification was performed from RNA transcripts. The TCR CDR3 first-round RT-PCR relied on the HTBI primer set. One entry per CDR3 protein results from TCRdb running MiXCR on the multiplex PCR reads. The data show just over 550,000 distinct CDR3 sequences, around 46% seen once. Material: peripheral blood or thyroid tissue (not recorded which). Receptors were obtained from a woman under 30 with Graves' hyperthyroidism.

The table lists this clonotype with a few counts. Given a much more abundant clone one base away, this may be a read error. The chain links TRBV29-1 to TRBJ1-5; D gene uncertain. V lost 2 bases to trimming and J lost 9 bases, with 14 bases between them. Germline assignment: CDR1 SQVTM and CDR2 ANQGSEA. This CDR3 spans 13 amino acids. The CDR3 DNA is TGCAGCGTTGAACTTGGCCATGATGCGCCCCAGCATTTT. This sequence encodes CSVELGHDAPQHF. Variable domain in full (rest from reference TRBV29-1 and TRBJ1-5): SAVISQKPSRDICQRGTSLTIQCQVDSQVTMMFWYRQQPGQSLTLIATANQGSEATYESGFVIDKFPISRPNLTFSTLTVSNMSPEDSSIYLCSVELGHDAPQHFGDGTRLSIL.

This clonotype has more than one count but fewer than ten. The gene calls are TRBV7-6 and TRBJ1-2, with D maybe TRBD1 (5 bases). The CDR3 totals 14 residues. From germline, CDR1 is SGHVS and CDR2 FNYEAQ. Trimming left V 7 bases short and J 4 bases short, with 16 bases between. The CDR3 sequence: CASTGGGITYGYTF. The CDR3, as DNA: TGTGCCAGCACCGGGGGGGGGATTACCTATGGCTACACCTTC.

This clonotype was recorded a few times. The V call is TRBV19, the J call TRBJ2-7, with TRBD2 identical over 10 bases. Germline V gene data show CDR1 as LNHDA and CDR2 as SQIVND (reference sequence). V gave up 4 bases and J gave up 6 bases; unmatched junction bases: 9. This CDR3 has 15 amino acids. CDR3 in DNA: TGTGCCAGTAGTAGCCCCGGCCTAGCGGGAGTCGAGCAGTACTTC. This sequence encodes CASSSPGLAGVEQYF.

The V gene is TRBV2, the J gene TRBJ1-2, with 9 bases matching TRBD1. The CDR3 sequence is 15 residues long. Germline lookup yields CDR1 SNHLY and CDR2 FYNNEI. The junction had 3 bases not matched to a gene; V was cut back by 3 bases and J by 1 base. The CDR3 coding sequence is TGTGCCAGCAGTGACCGGACAGGGGATAACTATGGCTACACCTTC. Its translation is CASSDRTGDNYGYTF.

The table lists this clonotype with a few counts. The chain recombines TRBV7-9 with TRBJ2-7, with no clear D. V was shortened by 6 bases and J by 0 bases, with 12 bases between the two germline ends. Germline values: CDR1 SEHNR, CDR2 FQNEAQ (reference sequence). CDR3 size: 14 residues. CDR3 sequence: CASRSIGSSYEQYF. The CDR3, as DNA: TGTGCCAGCAGATCCATTGGAAGCTCCTACGAGCAGTACTTC.

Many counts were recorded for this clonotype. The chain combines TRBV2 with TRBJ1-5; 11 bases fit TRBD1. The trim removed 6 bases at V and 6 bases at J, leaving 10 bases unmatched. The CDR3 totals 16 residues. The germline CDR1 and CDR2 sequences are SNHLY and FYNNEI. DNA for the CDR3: TGTGCCAGCAGCCGGGACAGGGGGACGAGGGCTCAGCCCCAGCATTTT. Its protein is CASSRDRGTRAQPQHF.

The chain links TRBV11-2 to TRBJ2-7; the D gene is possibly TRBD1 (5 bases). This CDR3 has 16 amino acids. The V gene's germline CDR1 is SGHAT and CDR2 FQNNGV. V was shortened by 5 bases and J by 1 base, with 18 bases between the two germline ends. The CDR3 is CASSTPWGRVSYEQYF. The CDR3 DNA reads TGTGCCAGCAGCACCCCATGGGGCAGGGTGTCCTACGAGCAGTACTTC.

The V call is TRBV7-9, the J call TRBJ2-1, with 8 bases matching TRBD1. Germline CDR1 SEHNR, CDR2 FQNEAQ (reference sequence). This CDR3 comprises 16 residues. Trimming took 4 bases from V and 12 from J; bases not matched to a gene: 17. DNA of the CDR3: TGTGCCAGCAGCTCACCGTGGACAGGGATTAAGACTTCGCAGTTCTTC. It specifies CASSSPWTGIKTSQFF.

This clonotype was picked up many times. The CDR3 nucleotides are TGTGCCAGCACACAGGGGGAAGCTTTCTTT. Residues: CASTQGEAFF. The chain employs TRBV12-3 or TRBV12-4 and TRBJ1-1; TRBD1 matches at 7 bases. With 7 bases clipped from V and 8 bases from J, the junction kept 1 base outside the gene matches. The CDR3 contains 10 residues.

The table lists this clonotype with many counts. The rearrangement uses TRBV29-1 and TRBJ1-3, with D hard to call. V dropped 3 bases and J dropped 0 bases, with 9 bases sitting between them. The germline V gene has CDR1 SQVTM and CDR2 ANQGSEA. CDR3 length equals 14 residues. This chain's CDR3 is CSVEADFSGNTIYF. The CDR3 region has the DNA TGCAGCGTTGAGGCAGACTTCTCTGGAAACACCATATATTTT.

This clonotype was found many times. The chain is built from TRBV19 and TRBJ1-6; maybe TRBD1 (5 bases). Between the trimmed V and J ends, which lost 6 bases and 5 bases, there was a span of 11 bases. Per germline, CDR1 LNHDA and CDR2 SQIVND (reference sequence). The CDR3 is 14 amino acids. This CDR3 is CASSGGTDNSPLHF. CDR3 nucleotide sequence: TGTGCCAGTAGCGGCGGGACCGATAATTCACCCCTCCACTTT.

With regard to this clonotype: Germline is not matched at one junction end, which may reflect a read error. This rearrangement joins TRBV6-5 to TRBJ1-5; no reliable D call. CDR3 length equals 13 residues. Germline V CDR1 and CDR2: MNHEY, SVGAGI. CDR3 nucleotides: TGTGCCATCAGTTACTCAGGCAATCAGCCCCAGCATTTT. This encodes CAISYSGNQPQHF.

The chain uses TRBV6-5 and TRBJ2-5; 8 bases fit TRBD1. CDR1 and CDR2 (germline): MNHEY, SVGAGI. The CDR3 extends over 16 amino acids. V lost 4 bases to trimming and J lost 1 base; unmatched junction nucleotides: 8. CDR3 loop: CASSFSGGPLQETQYF. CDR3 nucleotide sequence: TGTGCCAGCAGTTTTTCAGGGGGCCCGCTCCAAGAGACCCAGTACTTC.

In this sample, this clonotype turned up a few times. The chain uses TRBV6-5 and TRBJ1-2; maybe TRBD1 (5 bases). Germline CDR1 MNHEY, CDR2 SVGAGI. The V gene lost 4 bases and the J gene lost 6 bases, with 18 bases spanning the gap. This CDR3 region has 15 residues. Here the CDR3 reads CASSSRRGAEHGYTF. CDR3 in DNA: TGTGCCAGCAGTTCCCGGAGGGGCGCAGAGCATGGCTACACCTTC.

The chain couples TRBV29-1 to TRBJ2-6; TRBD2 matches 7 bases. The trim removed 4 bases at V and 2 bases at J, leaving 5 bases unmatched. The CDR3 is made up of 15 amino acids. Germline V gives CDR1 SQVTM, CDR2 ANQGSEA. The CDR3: CSVGEGRAGANVLTF. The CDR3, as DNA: TGCAGCGTTGGGGAGGGCCGTGCTGGGGCCAACGTCCTGACTTTC.

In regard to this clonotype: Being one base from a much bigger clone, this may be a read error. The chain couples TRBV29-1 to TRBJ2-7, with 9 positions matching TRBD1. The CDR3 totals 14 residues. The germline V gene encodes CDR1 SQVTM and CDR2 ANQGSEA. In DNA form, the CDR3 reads TGCAGCGTTGTGGATCCGGACAGGGGCTACGAGCAGTGCTTC. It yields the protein CSVVDPDRGYEQCF.

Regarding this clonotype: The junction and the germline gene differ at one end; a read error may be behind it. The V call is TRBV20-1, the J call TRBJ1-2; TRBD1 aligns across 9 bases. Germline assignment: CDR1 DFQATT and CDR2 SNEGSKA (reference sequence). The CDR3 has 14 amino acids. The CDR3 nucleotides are TGCAGTGCTGGAGACAGGGGGGAGAACTATGGCTACACCTTC. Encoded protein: CSAGDRGENYGYTF.